This T cell receptor beta chain was profiled in a study of CD8 T cells in ankylosing spondylitis. TCRdb independently ran MiXCR on the 5' RACE reads; one entry per CDR3 protein. The table has around 340,000 distinct CDR3 sequences, roughly 14% seen once. From germline, CDR1 is SGHRS and CDR2 YFSETQ. The CDR3 loop spans 14 amino acids. With V trimmed by 0 bases and J by 4 bases, 1 base remained unmatched. For this clonotype: Antigen: not known.

Study-wide findings and caveats: Disease-linked clones had a CD8+ phenotype and relatively low frequency in peripheral blood. Blood of patients with ankylosing spondylitis appeared to be characterized by a TCR beta motif of about 8 highly homologous variants. Significantly higher representation of disease-linked clones was reported for matched ankylosing spondylitis synovial fluid.

V is TRBV5-1 and J is TRBJ2-3, with 8 bases identical to TRBD2. The sample consisted of blood, either unsorted or a sorted T cell fraction (not recorded which). The clonotype comes from a male donor with ankylosing spondylitis or in good health (not recorded which). The CDR3 DNA is TGCGCCAGCAGCTTGGTAGCGGGACCAGATACGCAGTATTTT. It specifies CASSLVAGPDTQYF.